The clone carrying this TCR beta chain was counted only a few times. What it binds is unknown. Germline lookup yields CDR1 DFQATT and CDR2 SNEGSKA (reference sequence). This CDR3 has 15 residues. After removal of 0 bases from V and 2 bases from J, the junction contained 5 bases not matched to a gene. The data are from a study of blood T cells in healthy people across ages. Broader study findings: Higher diversity and more naive CD4+ cells were features of long-lived donors, compared to aged donors. Leaving the PBMCs unsorted stopped any conclusive comparison of naive versus antigen-experienced cells.

Primed by a sample-barcoded 5' primer and a J-beta primer mix, a second PCR proceeded for roughly 7 to 11 cycles. The yield of each sample was at least 2.5 million CDR3-containing paired-end reads. TCRdb re-derived calls from the 5' RACE reads in MiXCR, one entry per CDR3 protein. The sample yields about 670,000 distinct CDR3 sequences, less than 45% seen once. The chain carries TRBV20-1 and TRBJ2-5; TRBD1 matches 8 bases. The sequencing sample was made of blood. This receptor was obtained from an elderly man in good health. The chain's CDR3 is CSARDVQGAQETQYF. CDR3 DNA: TGCAGTGCTAGAGATGTTCAGGGGGCGCAAGAGACCCAGTACTTC.